A single sample is the source of the 27 T cell receptor beta chains below, sequenced in a study of tumor and adjacent non-tumor tissue in lung cancer (dated by TCRdb to 2016 to 2018). The library was prepared using multiplex PCR. Sequencing used an Illumina HiSeq 2500. TCRbeta libraries were built by three rounds of nested PCR using primers (Table S4), following protocols modified from ARM-PCR. TCRdb reran the public reads through fastp at Q25 and MiXCR, keeping productive beta chains. Here each entry gathers all rows of one CDR3 protein and keeps the most common genes and DNA. The sample table contains more than 70,000 distinct CDR3 sequences; only one count was recorded for 61% of them. The ten largest clones take up around 14% of the sample. RNA was isolated from bulk, unsorted tissue, and RNA quality was assessed with a NanoDrop ND-1000 and an Agilent 2100. Sequenced sample: lung tumor tissue. These receptors were collected from a man between 65 and 85 years old with non-small cell lung cancer.

Concerning this clonotype: A junction boundary mismatches the germline segment, possibly from a read error. The V and J genes are TRBV24-1 and TRBJ2-3; D not certain. This CDR3 has 13 residues. Germline V gene data show CDR1 as KGHDR and CDR2 as SFDVKD. DNA for the CDR3: TGTGTCACCAGTGAGACGCTGGTAGGTACGCAGTATTTT. It yields the protein CVTSETLVGTQYF.

This clonotype was picked up a small number of times. Since the CDR3 does not end with the conserved phenylalanine or tryptophan, this likely comes from a read error. V gene TRBV20-1 combines with J gene TRBJ2-1; 8 nucleotides align to TRBD2. The CDR3 is made up of 13 amino acids. Germline-derived CDR1 and CDR2 are DFQATT and SNEGSKA (reference sequence). Germline trimming cut 3 bases from V and 9 bases from J; bases unmatched to any gene: 7. The CDR3 region is CSASTREAGEQFL. As DNA, the CDR3 is TGCAGTGCTAGTACGCGGGAGGCTGGTGAGCAGTTCTTA.

This clonotype was detected ten times or more. The chain combines TRBV7-3 with TRBJ2-3; D not resolved. V lost 5 bases, J lost 11 bases, and 17 bases lay in between. The germline V gene encodes CDR1 SGHTA and CDR2 FQGTGA. This CDR3 has 13 residues. CDR3 loop: CASSPSLTTLQYF. For the CDR3, the DNA is TGTGCCAGCAGCCCGAGCCTAACCACGTTGCAGTATTTT.

Worth noting for this clonotype: A much larger clone sits a single nucleotide away, making a read error possible. The V and J genes are TRBV20-1 and TRBJ2-4, with D perhaps assigned TRBD1 or TRBD2 (5 bases each). From germline, CDR1 is DFQATT and CDR2 SNEGSKA (reference sequence). CDR3 size: 13 residues. The CDR3 protein is CNARRGAGNIQYF. DNA of the CDR3: TGCAATGCTAGAAGAGGGGCAGGGAACATTCAGTACTTC.

Notes on this clonotype: An end of the junction does not agree with germline; a read error may underlie this. The chain carries TRBV12-3 or TRBV12-4 and TRBJ1-4; 8 bases match TRBD1. The CDR3 sequence is 14 residues long. This CDR3 is CGTDSGQADEKMFF. The CDR3 DNA reads as TGTGGCACCGACTCGGGACAGGCGGATGAAAAAATGTTTTTT.

Comments on this clonotype: A read error may account for a junction end that differs from germline. V and J are TRBV2 and TRBJ2-1; D is uncertain. This CDR3 spans 17 amino acids. Germline loops: CDR1 SNHLY, CDR2 FYNNEI. The DNA for the CDR3 is TGTGCCAGCAGTGCCACCTCTCTATCGACCTTTTACAATAAGCAGTTCTTC. This sequence encodes CASSATSLSTFYNKQFF.

About this clonotype itself: A much bigger clone sits one base away, suggesting this may be a read error. The rearrangement joins TRBV5-4 to TRBJ2-2; D may be TRBD1 (6 bases). The CDR3 covers 14 residues. The germline V gene has CDR1 SGHNT and CDR2 YYREEE (reference sequence). Here the CDR3 reads CTSSLLGASGELFF. The CDR3, as DNA: TGTACCAGCAGCTTGTTGGGGGCCTCCGGGGAGCTGTTTTTT.

The genes are TRBV4-1 and TRBJ2-5; D is perhaps TRBD1 (6 bases). CDR3 length: 14 amino acids. Germline values: CDR1 MGHRA, CDR2 YSYEKL. V lost 1 base and J lost 5, with 11 bases in between. The chain's CDR3 is CASSQVVRGETQYF. DNA for the CDR3: TGCGCCAGCAGCCAAGTGGTCAGGGGTGAGACCCAGTACTTC.

As DNA, the CDR3 is TGTGCCAGCAACCCTTGGGGGGTAGGGGTCCCCTGCGAGCAGTACTTC. Amino acids: CASNPWGVGVPCEQYF. This chain links TRBV11-2 with TRBJ2-7; D perhaps matches TRBD2 (6 bases). Germline-derived CDR1 and CDR2 are SGHAT and FQNNGV. Trimming shortened V by 7 bases and J by 6 bases, and 25 bases separated the two germline ends. The CDR3 consists of 16 residues.

Points on this clonotype: Just one base apart from a much larger clone, this may be a read error. The rearrangement links TRBV28 to TRBJ2-7, with no clear D. Per germline, CDR1 MDHEN and CDR2 SYDVKM. The CDR3 has 12 residues. CDR3 sequence reads: CASRHVFYVQYF. CDR3 bases: TGTGCCAGCAGGCACGTATTCTACGTGCAGTACTTC. The whole variable domain, remainder taken from reference TRBV28 and TRBJ2-7, is DVKVTQSSRYLVKRTGEKVFLECVQDMDHENMFWYRQDPGLGLRLIYFSYDVKMKEKGDIPEGYSVSREKKERFSLILESASTNQTSMYLCASRHVFYVQYFGPGTRLTVT.

Details on this clonotype: The germline gene is not matched at one end of the junction; a read error may be the cause. The rearrangement links TRBV20-1 to TRBJ2-7; D tentatively reads TRBD1 or TRBD2 (5 bases each). The germline gives CDR1 DFQATT, CDR2 SNEGSKA (reference sequence). The CDR3 covers 14 residues. The CDR3 bases are TGCAGTGCTGGAGAAGAGAGGGACGCCTACGAGCAGTACTTC. Its protein is CSAGEERDAYEQYF.

The chain links TRBV7-9 to TRBJ1-3, with D unresolved. The germline V gene has CDR1 SEHNR and CDR2 FQNEAQ (reference sequence). The CDR3 length is 16 residues. The germline V and J ends were trimmed by 5 bases and 2 bases, with 16 bases remaining between them. The CDR3 loop reads CASSPGSARPGNTIYF. The CDR3 nucleotides are TGTGCCAGCAGCCCCGGATCCGCAAGACCTGGAAACACCATATATTTT.

Turning to this clonotype: One junction end disagrees with the germline gene, perhaps due to a read error. This chain connects TRBV12-3 or TRBV12-4 to TRBJ2-5, with 7 bases matching TRBD2. This CDR3 spans 14 amino acids. For the CDR3, the DNA is TGTACCAGCAGCCCCGGGGGGTCCCAAGAGACCCAGTACTTC. It is translated as CTSSPGGSQETQYF.

Many counts were recorded for this clonotype. The chain joins TRBV7-8 to TRBJ1-6; D not certain. The V and J ends lost 5 bases and 7 bases respectively, with 6 bases between them. The CDR3 is made up of 12 amino acids. The germline V gene encodes CDR1 SGHVS and CDR2 FQNEAQ. The CDR3 DNA reads as TGTGCCAGCAGCCCGGAGAATTCACCCCTCCACTTT. It translates to CASSPENSPLHF.

There are many counts of this clonotype. This chain links TRBV5-1 with TRBJ1-1; maybe TRBD1 (6 bases). The CDR3 has 13 residues. Trimming pared 2 bases from V and 3 bases from J, leaving 8 bases between. The germline gives CDR1 SGHRS, CDR2 YFSETQ. The CDR3 protein is CASSFAGDTEAFF. Here the CDR3 DNA reads TGCGCCAGCAGCTTCGCAGGGGACACTGAAGCTTTCTTT.

With respect to this clonotype: The junction differs from germline at one of its ends, possibly a read error. The J gene is TRBJ2-7, the V gene TRBV11-1; 10 nucleotides agree with TRBD1. The CDR3 covers 15 residues. CDR1 is SGHAT and CDR2 is FQDESV in the germline V gene (reference sequence). CDR3 amino acids: CVSSLGGTGALEQYF. In DNA form, the CDR3 reads TGTGTCAGCAGCTTAGGCGGGACAGGGGCGCTCGAGCAGTACTTC.

With regard to this clonotype: One junction end does not reproduce the germline sequence, and a read error may be involved. The rearrangement links TRBV6-2 or TRBV6-3 to TRBJ2-2; possibly TRBD1 or TRBD2 for D (5 bases each). Germline V gene sequence: CDR1 MNHEY, CDR2 SVGEGT. The CDR3 is 13 residues long. CDR3 DNA: TGCGTCAGCAGTGAGGTGGGGGCCGGGGAGCTGTTTTTT. Translated: CVSSEVGAGELFF.

This clonotype showed up just once. A much larger clonotype is one base distant, so this may be a read error. The rearrangement uses TRBV6-1 and TRBJ2-2; TRBD1 agrees at 7 bases. CDR3 length: 15 residues. V was clipped by 6 bases and J by 9 bases; unmatched bases: 13. Germline V gene sequence: CDR1 MNHNS, CDR2 SASEGT. CDR3: CASRPRGLGPRELFF. As DNA, the CDR3 is TGTGCCAGCAGGCCCAGGGGGTTGGGCCCCAGGGAGCTGTTTTTT.

DNA of the CDR3: TGCAGTGCTAGTTCCGGTAGAAGGCAGACCCAGTACTTC. Its translation: CSASSGRRQTQYF. This chain uses TRBV20-1 with TRBJ2-5, with D unresolved. The V end lost 3 bases, the J end lost 6 bases, and 14 bases lay between the germline ends. CDR1 and CDR2 (germline): DFQATT, SNEGSKA (reference sequence). This CDR3 comprises 13 residues.

This clonotype was observed at least ten times. The CDR3 is CSVATANTEAFF. As DNA, the CDR3 is TGCAGCGTTGCAACAGCGAACACTGAAGCTTTCTTT. The V and J genes are TRBV29-1 and TRBJ1-1, with D unresolved. This CDR3 spans 12 amino acids. V dropped 4 bases and J dropped 1 base, with 7 bases sitting between them. CDR1 and CDR2 from the germline V gene are SQVTM and ANQGSEA. Using reference TRBV29-1 and TRBJ1-1 for the parts outside the CDR3, the full variable domain is SAVISQKPSRDICQRGTSLTIQCQVDSQVTMMFWYRQQPGQSLTLIATANQGSEATYESGFVIDKFPISRPNLTFSTLTVSNMSPEDSSIYLCSVATANTEAFFGQGTRLTVV.

In the case of this clonotype: An end of the junction differs from the germline gene, which may be a read error. This chain connects TRBV11-2 to TRBJ2-2; D may be TRBD2 (6 bases). This CDR3 has 14 amino acids. Germline CDR1 and CDR2: SGHAT and FQNNGV. The CDR3 DNA reads TGTGCCAGCAGCCCGACTAGTTATACCGGGGAACTGTTTTTT. It translates to CASSPTSYTGELFF.

Concerning this clonotype itself: A read error may account for a junction end that differs from germline. The J gene is TRBJ2-5, the V gene TRBV29-1; D perhaps matches TRBD1 (7 bases). The CDR3 is 16 residues long. Germline V lookup: CDR1 SQVTM, CDR2 ANQGSEA. The CDR3 DNA reads as TGCATCGTTTTAGCGGTCAGGGGGAACCCCATGGAGACCCAGTACTTC. It yields the protein CIVLAVRGNPMETQYF.

Regarding this clonotype: This may come from a read error, since a much larger clone is one base off. In DNA, the CDR3 is TGTCCCAGCAGGCTTGCAGGTTCAGATACGCAGTATTTT. This encodes CPSRLAGSDTQYF. This chain links TRBV5-5 with TRBJ2-3; no firm D call. Germline V gene lookup returns CDR1 SGHKS and CDR2 YYEKEE (reference sequence). The CDR3 extends over 13 amino acids.

This clonotype was detected only once. This chain joins TRBV12-3 or TRBV12-4 and TRBJ1-5; D unclear. V was clipped by 4 bases and J by 4 bases, with 8 bases between them. The CDR3 sequence is 13 residues long. DNA of the CDR3: TGTGCCAGCAGTTACGGCGGTAATCAGCCCCAGCATTTT. This encodes CASSYGGNQPQHF.

For this clonotype: A junction end diverges from the germline sequence, so it may reflect a read error. The chain has TRBV6-1 and TRBJ2-5, with D unclear. The CDR3 consists of 13 residues. The germline V gene encodes CDR1 MNHNS and CDR2 SASEGT. CDR3: CASNLRPQETQYF. The CDR3 bases are TGTGCTAGCAACCTCAGGCCACAAGAGACCCAGTACTTC.

Points on this clonotype: No conserved phenylalanine or tryptophan ends this CDR3, so it is likely a read error. V usage is TRBV11-3 and J usage is TRBJ2-7, with D possibly matching TRBD2 (6 bases). CDR1 and CDR2 (germline): SGHNT, YENEEA. The CDR3 is made up of 13 amino acids. The CDR3 nucleotides read TGTGCCAACAGCTTGGAGGGCTGGTCTGAGCAGTACCTC. Translated: CANSLEGWSEQYL.

In regard to this clonotype: A much more abundant neighbour one base away suggests this may be a read error. DNA of the CDR3: TGTACCAGCAGCGCGAAGACGGGGCAAGAGACCCAGTACTTC. This codes for CTSSAKTGQETQYF. The chain employs TRBV7-9 and TRBJ2-5; tentative D call: TRBD2 (5 bases). Germline V gives CDR1 SEHNR, CDR2 FQNEAQ (reference sequence). The CDR3 loop spans 14 amino acids.